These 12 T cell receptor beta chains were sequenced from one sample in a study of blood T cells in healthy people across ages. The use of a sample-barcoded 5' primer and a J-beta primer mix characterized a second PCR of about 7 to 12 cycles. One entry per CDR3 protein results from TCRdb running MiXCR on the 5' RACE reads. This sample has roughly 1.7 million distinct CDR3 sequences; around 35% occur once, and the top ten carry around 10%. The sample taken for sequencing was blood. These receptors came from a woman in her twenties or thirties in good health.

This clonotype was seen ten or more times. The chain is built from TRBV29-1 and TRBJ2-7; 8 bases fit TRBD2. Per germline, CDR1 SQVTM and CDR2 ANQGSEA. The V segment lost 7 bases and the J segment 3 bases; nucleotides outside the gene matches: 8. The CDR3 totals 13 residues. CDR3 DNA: TGCAGCGCTCTAGCGGGCTGGGGCTACGAGCAGTACTTC. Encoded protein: CSALAGWGYEQYF.

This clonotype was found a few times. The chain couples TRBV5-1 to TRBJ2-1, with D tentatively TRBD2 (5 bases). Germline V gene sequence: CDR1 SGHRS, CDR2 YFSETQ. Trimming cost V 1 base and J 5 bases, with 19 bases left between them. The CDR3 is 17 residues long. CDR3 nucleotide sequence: TGCGCCAGCAGCTTGATCGTTGTGACTACCAAAGACAATGAGCAGTTCTTC. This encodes CASSLIVVTTKDNEQFF.

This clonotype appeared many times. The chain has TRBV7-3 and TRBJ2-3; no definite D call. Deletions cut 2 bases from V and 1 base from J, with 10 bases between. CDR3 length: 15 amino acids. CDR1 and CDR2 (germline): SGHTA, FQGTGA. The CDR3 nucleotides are TGTGCCAGCAGCTTAGAGAGAGTTGGCACAGATACGCAGTATTTT. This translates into CASSLERVGTDTQYF.

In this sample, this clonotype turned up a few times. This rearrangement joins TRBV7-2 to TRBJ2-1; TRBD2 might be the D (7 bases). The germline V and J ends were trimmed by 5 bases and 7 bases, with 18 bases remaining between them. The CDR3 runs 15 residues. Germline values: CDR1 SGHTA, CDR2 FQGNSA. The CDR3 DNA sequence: TGTGCCAGCAGCGCGGACGGGGGGCGCGGTAATGAGCAGTTCTTC. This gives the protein CASSADGGRGNEQFF.

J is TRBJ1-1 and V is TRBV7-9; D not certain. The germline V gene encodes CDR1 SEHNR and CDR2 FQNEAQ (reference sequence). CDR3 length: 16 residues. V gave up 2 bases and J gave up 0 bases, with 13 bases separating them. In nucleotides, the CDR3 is TGTGCCAGCAGCTTATGCACCCAGTCCATGAACACTGAAGCTTTCTTT. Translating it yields CASSLCTQSMNTEAFF.

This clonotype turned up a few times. CDR3 in amino acids: CASSGIAGISYEQYF. The CDR3 coding sequence is TGTGCCAGCAGTGGGATAGCGGGGATCTCCTACGAGCAGTACTTC. This sequence joins TRBV2 and TRBJ2-7; 8 bases match TRBD2. Germline CDR1 SNHLY, CDR2 FYNNEI. The J segment lost 0 bases and the V segment lost 4 bases, leaving 5 bases of the junction unmatched. There are 15 residues in the CDR3.

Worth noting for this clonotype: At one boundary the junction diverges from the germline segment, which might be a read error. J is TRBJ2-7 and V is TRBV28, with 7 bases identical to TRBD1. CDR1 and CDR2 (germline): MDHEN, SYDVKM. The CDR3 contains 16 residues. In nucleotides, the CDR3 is TGTGCCAGCAGCTTATCCCTTAGACAGGGTTCGTACGAGCAGTACTTC. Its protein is CASSLSLRQGSYEQYF.

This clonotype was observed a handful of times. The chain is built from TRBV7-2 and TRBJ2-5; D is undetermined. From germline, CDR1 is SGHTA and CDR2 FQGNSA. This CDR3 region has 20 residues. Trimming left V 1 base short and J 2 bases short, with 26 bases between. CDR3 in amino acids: CASSLEGSPDSLGGQETQYF. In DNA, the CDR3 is TGTGCCAGCAGCTTAGAAGGTAGCCCAGATTCATTAGGTGGTCAAGAGACCCAGTACTTC.

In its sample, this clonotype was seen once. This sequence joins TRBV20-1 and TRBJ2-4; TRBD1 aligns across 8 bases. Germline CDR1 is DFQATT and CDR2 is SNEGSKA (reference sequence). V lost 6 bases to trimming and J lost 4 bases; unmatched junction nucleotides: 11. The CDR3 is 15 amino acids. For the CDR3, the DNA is TGCAGTGCCCAACCGGACAGGGTGGGAAAAAACATTCAGTACTTC. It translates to CSAQPDRVGKNIQYF.

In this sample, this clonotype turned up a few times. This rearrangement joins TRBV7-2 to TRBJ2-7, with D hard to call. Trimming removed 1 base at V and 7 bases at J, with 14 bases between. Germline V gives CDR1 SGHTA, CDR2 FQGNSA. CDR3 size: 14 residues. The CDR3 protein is CASSLDLGHPEQYF. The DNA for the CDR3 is TGTGCCAGCAGCTTAGATCTGGGCCATCCAGAGCAGTACTTC.

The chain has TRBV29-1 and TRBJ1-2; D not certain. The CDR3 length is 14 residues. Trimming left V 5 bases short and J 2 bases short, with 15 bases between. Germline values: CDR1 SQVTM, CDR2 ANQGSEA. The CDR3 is CSVLSGIRNYGYTF. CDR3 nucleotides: TGCAGCGTTTTATCGGGGATTCGGAACTATGGCTACACCTTC. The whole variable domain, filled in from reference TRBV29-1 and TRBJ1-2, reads SAVISQKPSRDICQRGTSLTIQCQVDSQVTMMFWYRQQPGQSLTLIATANQGSEATYESGFVIDKFPISRPNLTFSTLTVSNMSPEDSSIYLCSVLSGIRNYGYTFGSGTRLTVV.

DNA for the CDR3: TGTGCCAGCAGATGGACGTCCGAGGCCAACGTCCTGACTTTC. Translating it yields CASRWTSEANVLTF. This chain uses TRBV5-6 with TRBJ2-6, with D uncertain. This CDR3 spans 14 amino acids. Germline CDR1 is SGHDT and CDR2 is YYEEEE. V lost 5 bases and J lost 6, with 12 bases in between. Looking up the rest from reference TRBV5-6 and TRBJ2-6 gives the full variable domain: DAGVTQSPTHLIKTRGQQVTLRCSPKSGHDTVSWYQQALGQGPQFIFQYYEEEERQRGNFPDRFSGHQFPNYSSELNVNALLLGDSALYLCASRWTSEANVLTFGAGSRLTVL.